This T cell receptor beta chain was sequenced in a study of neurological immune-mediated disorders. Study observations and caveats: TCR clonal expansion peaked in HTLV-1-associated myelopathy patients and was lowest in multiple sclerosis patients. The expanded clones of different subjects shared no CDR3 amino acid sequences (suggesting private repertoires in all groups).

The method for making cDNA was 5'RACE, and it used 10-nucleotide random UMIs. TCRdb called the 5' RACE reads again in MiXCR, with one record for every CDR3 protein. Of roughly 39,000 distinct CDR3 sequences detected, 7% to 8.5% appear once; the ten largest clones hold about 6%. Sorted libraries drew on some 1 million CD4+ or CD8+ T cells. This clonotype was recorded many times. Its antigen is still unknown. The germline V gene encodes CDR1 MNHNY and CDR2 SVGAGI (reference sequence). The J segment lost 4 bases and the V segment lost 3 bases, leaving 13 bases of the junction unmatched. The CDR3 length is 17 residues.

V is TRBV6-6 and J is TRBJ2-5; 8 nucleotides line up with TRBD2. This TCR derives from a man aged 45-60 years in good health. Sequencing used CD4+ T cells from blood. The CDR3 reads CASSYTVSAGGRETQYF. The CDR3 DNA follows: TGTGCCAGCAGTTATACCGTCTCGGCGGGAGGAAGAGAGACCCAGTACTTC.